The rows below give T cell receptor beta chains drawn from one sample of a study of cytomegalovirus exposure and HLA in healthy donors. Profiled with immunoSEQ multiplex PCR; TCRdb holds only in-frame clones, not every one. The table has about 71,000 clones, about 94% seen once. Sequencing used PBMCs. The receptor source for this set is a man younger than 35 in good health and CMV-seropositive. Each CDR3 is given with its conserved first and last residue. The D gene is left open where the match is weak. Size tells how often a clone was seen (once, few, many) or the class of an expanded clone, and some rows leave it out.

J gene,clone size,V gene,D gene,CDR3 protein,CDR3 DNA
TRBJ1-2,few,TRBV6-5,TRBD1,CASSYLGGGYTF,TGTGCCAGCAGTTACTTAGGGGGCGGCTACACCTTC
TRBJ2-7,NA,TRBV6-1,NA,CASSESQGPYEQYF,TGTGCCAGCAGTGAAAGCCAGGGGCCCTACGAGCAGTACTTC
TRBJ2-5,NA,TRBV2,TRBD2,CASSLLAGGRETQYF,TGTGCCAGCAGCCTACTAGCGGGGGGCCGAGAGACCCAGTACTTC
TRBJ1-2,NA,TRBV9,TRBD1,CASSLRDRGPYGYTF,TGTGCCAGCAGCCTAAGGGACAGGGGCCCCTATGGCTACACCTTC
TRBJ2-7,NA,TRBV4-2,TRBD2,CASSPPGTSGYEQYF,TGTGCCAGCAGCCCCCCCGGGACTAGCGGTTACGAGCAGTACTTC
TRBJ2-7,NA,TRBV18,NA,CASSPGSRDYEQYF,TGTGCCAGCTCACCCGGTAGCCGAGACTACGAGCAGTACTTC
TRBJ1-2,NA,TRBV28,TRBD1,CASSIGQGRGYTF,TGTGCCAGCAGCATCGGACAGGGTCGTGGCTACACCTTC
TRBJ2-7,NA,TRBV27,TRBD2,CASSLRGRTGGEQYF,TGTGCCAGCAGTTTACGCGGGAGGACGGGGGGCGAGCAGTACTTC
TRBJ2-5,once,TRBV4-1,TRBD2,CASSQWASGGQETQYF,TGCGCCAGCAGCCAATGGGCTAGCGGGGGACAAGAGACCCAGTACTTC
TRBJ2-3,NA,TRBV5-1,TRBD1,CASSSRGRDTDTQYF,TGCGCCAGCAGCTCCAGGGGGCGCGACACAGATACGCAGTATTTT
TRBJ2-3,NA,TRBV19,TRBD2,CASSDRGGSTDTQYF,TGTGCCAGTAGTGATCGCGGGGGGAGTACAGATACGCAGTATTTT
TRBJ2-3,NA,TRBV9,NA,CASSVEGDTDTQYF,TGTGCCAGCAGCGTAGAAGGGGACACAGATACGCAGTATTTT
TRBJ2-7,few,TRBV7-9,NA,CASSLPQGTYEQYF,TGTGCCAGCAGCTTACCCCAGGGTACCTACGAGCAGTACTTC
TRBJ2-3,NA,TRBV2,NA,CASSDHTDTQYF,TGTGCCAGCAGTGACCACACAGATACGCAGTATTTT
TRBJ1-2,NA,TRBV28,NA,CASKGQGPGEGYTF,TGTGCCAGCAAAGGCCAGGGGCCAGGGGAGGGCTACACCTTC
TRBJ2-5,once,TRBV5-1,NA,CASSLTTLQETQYF,TGCGCCAGCAGCTTAACTACGCTCCAAGAGACCCAGTACTTC
TRBJ2-2,once,TRBV5-4,TRBD2,CASSLLAGGAGELFF,TGTGCCAGCAGCTTACTAGCGGGGGGGGCCGGGGAGCTGTTTTTT
TRBJ1-2,NA,TRBV7-2,NA,CASNMPGRGRGYTF,TGTGCCAGCAACATGCCCGGGCGGGGTAGAGGCTACACCTTC
TRBJ2-1,NA,TRBV19,TRBD2,CASKTLLAGGRNEQFF,TGTGCCAGTAAAACCCTTCTAGCGGGGGGGAGGAATGAGCAGTTCTTC
TRBJ1-1,NA,TRBV29-1,TRBD1,CSVELQGITEAFF,TGCAGCGTTGAATTACAGGGGATAACTGAAGCTTTCTTT
TRBJ2-5,NA,TRBV5-1,NA,CASSLGSGGWYQETQYF,TGCGCCAGCAGCTTGGGTTCTGGCGGGTGGTACCAAGAGACCCAGTACTTC
TRBJ1-5,NA,TRBV6-6,NA,CASSYVWGEDQPQHF,TGTGCCAGCAGTTACGTTTGGGGGGAGGACCAGCCCCAGCATTTT
TRBJ1-1,NA,TRBV14,NA,CASTPSLPATSSGAFF,TGTGCCAGCACCCCAAGCTTGCCAGCTACCTCATCGGGAGCTTTCTTT